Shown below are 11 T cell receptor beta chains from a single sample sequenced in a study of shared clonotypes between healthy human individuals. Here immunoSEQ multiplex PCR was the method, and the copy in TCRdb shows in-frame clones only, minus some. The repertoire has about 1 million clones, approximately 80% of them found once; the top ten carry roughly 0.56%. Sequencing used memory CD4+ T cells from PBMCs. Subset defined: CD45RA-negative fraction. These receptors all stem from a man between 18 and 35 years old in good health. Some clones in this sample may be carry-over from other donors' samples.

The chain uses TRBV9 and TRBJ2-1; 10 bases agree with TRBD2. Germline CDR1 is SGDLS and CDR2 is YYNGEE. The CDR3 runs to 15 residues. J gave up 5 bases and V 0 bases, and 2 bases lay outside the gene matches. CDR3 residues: CASSVGGLADNEQFF. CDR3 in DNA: TGTGCCAGCAGCGTAGGCGGACTAGCGGACAATGAGCAGTTCTTC.

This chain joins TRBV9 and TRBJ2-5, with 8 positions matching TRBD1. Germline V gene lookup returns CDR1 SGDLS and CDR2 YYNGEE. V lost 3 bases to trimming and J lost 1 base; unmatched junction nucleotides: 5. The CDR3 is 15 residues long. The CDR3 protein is CASSAQGAAQETQYF. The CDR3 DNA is TGTGCCAGCAGCGCCCAGGGGGCAGCCCAAGAGACCCAGTACTTC.

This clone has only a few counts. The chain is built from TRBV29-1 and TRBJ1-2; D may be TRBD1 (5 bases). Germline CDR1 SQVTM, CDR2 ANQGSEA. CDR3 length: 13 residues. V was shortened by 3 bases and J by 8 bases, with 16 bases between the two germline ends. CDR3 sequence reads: CSVDIAGTGGYTF. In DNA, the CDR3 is TGCAGCGTTGACATTGCGGGTACAGGCGGCTACACCTTC.

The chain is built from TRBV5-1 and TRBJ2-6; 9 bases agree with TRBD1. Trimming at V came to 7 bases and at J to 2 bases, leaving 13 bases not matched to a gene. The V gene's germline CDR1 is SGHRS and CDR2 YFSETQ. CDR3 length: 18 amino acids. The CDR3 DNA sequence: TGCGCCAGCTCACCTCAGGGACAGGGCATCCCTGGGGCCAACGTCCTGACTTTC. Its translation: CASSPQGQGIPGANVLTF.

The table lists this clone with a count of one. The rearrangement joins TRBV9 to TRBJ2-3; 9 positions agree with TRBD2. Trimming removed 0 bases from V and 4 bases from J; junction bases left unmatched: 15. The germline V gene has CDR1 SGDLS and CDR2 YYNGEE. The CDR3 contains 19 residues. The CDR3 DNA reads TGTGCCAGCAGCGTAGAGGGTGTTTGGGTAGCGGGAGTCCCAGATACGCAGTATTTT. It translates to CASSVEGVWVAGVPDTQYF.

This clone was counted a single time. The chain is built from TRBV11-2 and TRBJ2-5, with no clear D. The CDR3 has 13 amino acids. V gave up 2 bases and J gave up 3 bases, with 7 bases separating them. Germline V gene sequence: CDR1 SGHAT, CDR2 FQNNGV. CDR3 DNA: TGTGCCAGCAGCTTACTTCTGGAAGAGACCCAGTACTTC. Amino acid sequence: CASSLLLEETQYF.

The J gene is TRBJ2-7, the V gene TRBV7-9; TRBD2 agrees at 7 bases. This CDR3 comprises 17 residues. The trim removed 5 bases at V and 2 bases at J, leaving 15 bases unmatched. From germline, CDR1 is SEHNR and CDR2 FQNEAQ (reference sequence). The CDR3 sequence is CASSPPLDSGRTYEQYF. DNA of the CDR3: TGTGCCAGCAGCCCGCCCCTAGATAGCGGGCGGACCTACGAGCAGTACTTC.

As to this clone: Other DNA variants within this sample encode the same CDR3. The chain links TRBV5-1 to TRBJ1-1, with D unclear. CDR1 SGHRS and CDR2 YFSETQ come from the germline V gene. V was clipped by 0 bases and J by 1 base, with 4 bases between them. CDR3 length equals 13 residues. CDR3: CASSLAQNTEAFF. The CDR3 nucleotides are TGCGCCAGCAGCTTGGCGCAGAACACTGAAGCTTTCTTT.

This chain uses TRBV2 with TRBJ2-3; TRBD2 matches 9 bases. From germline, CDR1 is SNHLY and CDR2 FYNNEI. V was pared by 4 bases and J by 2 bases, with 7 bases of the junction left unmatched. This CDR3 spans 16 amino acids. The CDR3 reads CASSVYSGSTTDTQYF. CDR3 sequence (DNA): TGTGCCAGCAGTGTTTATAGCGGGAGTACCACAGATACGCAGTATTTT.

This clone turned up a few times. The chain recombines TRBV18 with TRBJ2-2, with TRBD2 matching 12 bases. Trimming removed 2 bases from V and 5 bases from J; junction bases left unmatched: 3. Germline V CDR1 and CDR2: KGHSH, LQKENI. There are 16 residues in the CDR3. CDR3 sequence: CASSPALAGGTGELFF. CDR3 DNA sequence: TGTGCCAGCTCACCAGCCCTAGCGGGAGGGACCGGGGAGCTGTTTTTT.

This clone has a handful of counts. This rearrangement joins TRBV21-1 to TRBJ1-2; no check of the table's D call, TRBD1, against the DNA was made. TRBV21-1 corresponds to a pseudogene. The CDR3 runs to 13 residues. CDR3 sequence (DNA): TGTGCCAGCAGACAGGGTTCCGGTGCGAGCTACACCTTC. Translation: CASRQGSGASYTF.